These 28 T cell receptor beta chains were all obtained from the same sample, sequenced in a study of chemoradiotherapy in HPV16-positive cancers. Sequencing used immunoSEQ multiplex PCR; TCRdb keeps in-frame clones, though not all of them. The sample consists of roughly 12,000 clones, more than 70% of them appearing once. This material was obtained from a patient who underwent chemoradiotherapy. The source is a human donor with HPV-associated anogenital cancer.

This clone was counted between two and nine times. V and J are TRBV27 and TRBJ2-7; 9 nucleotides align to TRBD1. Germline V gene sequence: CDR1 MNHEY, CDR2 SMNVEV (reference sequence). The V and J ends lost 5 bases and 7 bases, in that order; junction bases with no gene match: 12. The CDR3 is 15 residues long. In DNA form, the CDR3 reads TGTGCCAGCAGTAATCCGACAGGGGGAGCAGGGGAGCAGTACTTC. It codes for CASSNPTGGAGEQYF.

This sequence joins TRBV4-1 and TRBJ2-3, with D possibly matching TRBD1 (6 bases). Germline V gene lookup returns CDR1 MGHRA and CDR2 YSYEKL. The V gene lost 1 base and the J gene lost 8 bases, with 7 bases spanning the gap. This CDR3 has 12 residues. This chain's CDR3 is CASSQAQGTQYF. The CDR3, as DNA: TGCGCCAGCAGCCAAGCACAGGGTACGCAGTATTTT.

This sequence joins TRBV7-2 and TRBJ2-7; no clear D gene. CDR1 is SGHTA and CDR2 is FQGNSA in the germline V gene. V lost 1 base, J lost 1 base, and 5 bases lay in between. The CDR3 totals 13 residues. The CDR3 sequence: CASSLETSYEQYF. The CDR3 DNA follows: TGTGCCAGCAGCTTAGAGACTTCCTACGAGCAGTACTTC.

This chain links TRBV9 with TRBJ1-1; D call uncertain. The CDR3 has 14 residues. Trimming removed 4 bases at V and 3 bases at J, with 13 bases between. Germline V lookup: CDR1 SGDLS, CDR2 YYNGEE. The CDR3 reads CASSLRPVDTEAFF. The CDR3 bases are TGTGCCAGCAGCCTAAGGCCTGTCGACACTGAAGCTTTCTTT.

This chain joins TRBV23-1 and TRBJ2-1, with 9 bases fitting TRBD2. TRBV23-1 is sorted into the ORF group, with uncertain function. V dropped 3 bases and J dropped 8; count of bases not matched to a gene: 8. The CDR3 is 15 amino acids. CDR3 nucleotides: TGCGCCAGCAGTCATGGGGCGGGAGGGCCGCATGAGCAGTTCTTC. Protein sequence: CASSHGAGGPHEQFF.

CDR3 region: CASSLAGGRQGDNTF. CDR3 nucleotides: TGCGCCAGCAGCTTGGCTGGGGGGAGACAGGGGGATAACACCTTC. This chain uses TRBV5-1 with TRBJ1-2, with TRBD1 matching 9 bases. The CDR3 is 15 amino acids. Trimming at V came to 0 bases and at J to 12 bases, leaving 12 bases not matched to a gene. The germline CDR1 and CDR2 sequences are SGHRS and YFSETQ.

DNA for the CDR3: TGCGCCAGCAGCGCGCGGACAGGGGTGAATCCTGGGGCCAACGTCCTGACTTTC. Amino acid sequence: CASSARTGVNPGANVLTF. The chain joins TRBV5-1 to TRBJ2-6; TRBD1 matches 9 bases. J gave up 2 bases and V 4 bases, and 10 bases lay outside the gene matches. In germline, CDR1 is SGHRS, CDR2 YFSETQ. This CDR3 spans 18 amino acids.

This sequence joins TRBV14 and TRBJ2-3; 10 bases map to TRBD1. V was clipped by 5 bases and J by 6 bases; unmatched bases: 8. The CDR3 runs 15 residues. Germline V gives CDR1 SGHDN, CDR2 FVKESK. The CDR3 DNA reads TGTGCCAGCAGCGACCGGGACAGGGGAGTCGATACGCAGTATTTT. This translates into CASSDRDRGVDTQYF.

This rearrangement joins TRBV7-9 to TRBJ1-4, with D perhaps matching TRBD1 (6 bases). This CDR3 is built from 12 residues. The germline V gene has CDR1 SEHNR and CDR2 FQNEAQ (reference sequence). Deletions cut 8 bases from V and 4 bases from J, with 8 bases between. The CDR3 DNA reads TGTGCCAGCTCAGGGGATAATGAAAAACTGTTTTTT. It translates to CASSGDNEKLFF.

J is TRBJ1-4 and V is TRBV2, with 11 bases lining up with TRBD1. After removal of 5 bases from V and 10 bases from J, the junction contained 9 bases not matched to a gene. The CDR3 length is 15 residues. Germline CDR1 and CDR2: SNHLY and FYNNEI. The CDR3 DNA reads TGTGCCAGCAGTTCGGGACAGGGGGTCTTCCTAAAACTGTTTTTT. Its translation: CASSSGQGVFLKLFF.

V and J are TRBV28 and TRBJ2-2; possible D gene TRBD1, 6 bases. This CDR3 region has 14 residues. The V and J ends lost 5 bases and 7 bases respectively, with 14 bases between them. CDR1 MDHEN and CDR2 SYDVKM come from the germline V gene. The CDR3 region is CASSRDMRRGELFF. The CDR3 DNA reads as TGTGCCAGCAGTCGGGACATGAGGCGCGGGGAGCTGTTTTTT. Drawing the rest from reference TRBV28 and TRBJ2-2, the complete variable domain is DVKVTQSSRYLVKRTGEKVFLECVQDMDHENMFWYRQDPGLGLRLIYFSYDVKMKEKGDIPEGYSVSREKKERFSLILESASTNQTSMYLCASSRDMRRGELFFGEGSRLTVL.

J is TRBJ1-2 and V is TRBV5-1, with D hard to call. V lost 0 bases to trimming and J lost 0 bases, with 9 bases between them. Germline V lookup: CDR1 SGHRS, CDR2 YFSETQ. The CDR3 spans 15 residues. This chain's CDR3 is CASSLVPDSNYGYTF. The CDR3 nucleotides are TGCGCCAGCAGCTTGGTGCCAGATTCTAACTATGGCTACACCTTC.

This CDR3 reads CASTKDHYNEQFF. DNA of the CDR3: TGTGCCAGCACCAAAGACCACTACAATGAGCAGTTCTTC. The chain recombines TRBV6-6 with TRBJ2-1; no clear D gene. Per germline, CDR1 MNHNY and CDR2 SVGAGI (reference sequence). The CDR3 loop spans 13 amino acids. V lost 7 bases and J 3 bases, leaving 10 bases between the germline ends.

The V gene is TRBV19, the J gene TRBJ2-2, with D hard to call. There are 13 residues in the CDR3. The V and J ends lost 5 bases and 4 bases respectively, with 8 bases between them. Germline CDR1 LNHDA, CDR2 SQIVND (reference sequence). CDR3 residues: CASSLVRTGELFF. In nucleotides, the CDR3 is TGTGCCAGTAGTCTGGTCCGCACCGGGGAGCTGTTTTTT.

The CDR3 region has the DNA TGTGCCAGCAGTTTATCCCCGGGCCCGTACTCTGGGGCCAACGTCCTGACTTTC. As protein: CASSLSPGPYSGANVLTF. The J gene is TRBJ2-6, the V gene TRBV28; D call uncertain. CDR3 size: 18 residues. V shed 1 base and J shed 0 bases, with 13 bases lying between them. Germline assignment: CDR1 MDHEN and CDR2 SYDVKM.

The V and J genes are TRBV5-6 and TRBJ2-7, with 7 nucleotides matching TRBD1. The CDR3 extends over 13 amino acids. Germline CDR1 SGHDT, CDR2 YYEEEE. J gave up 3 bases and V 4 bases, and 4 bases lay outside the gene matches. The CDR3: CASSETGFYEQYF. CDR3 bases: TGTGCCAGCAGCGAGACAGGGTTCTACGAGCAGTACTTC.

This rearrangement joins TRBV28 to TRBJ2-1; D perhaps matches TRBD1 (7 bases). Deletions cut 5 bases from V and 7 bases from J, with 15 bases between. The CDR3 is 14 amino acids. Germline V gene data show CDR1 as MDHEN and CDR2 as SYDVKM. Written as DNA, the CDR3 is TGTGCCAGCAGTGTGGAGGGGGCCTGGAATGAGCAGTTCTTC. Amino acid sequence: CASSVEGAWNEQFF.

This sequence joins TRBV10-2 and TRBJ1-5; D perhaps matches TRBD1 (6 bases). This CDR3 contains 14 residues. Germline CDR1 reads WSHSY; CDR2 reads SAAADI. Trimming removed 2 bases at V and 3 bases at J, with 8 bases between. CDR3 residues: CASSEQGNNQPQHF. DNA of the CDR3: TGCGCCAGCAGTGAGCAGGGGAACAATCAGCCCCAGCATTTT.

The gene calls are TRBV10-3 and TRBJ1-2, with 8 bases that match TRBD1. Germline loops: CDR1 ENHRY, CDR2 SYGVKD. After removal of 0 bases from V and 5 bases from J, the junction contained 11 bases not matched to a gene. This CDR3 spans 17 amino acids. For the CDR3, the DNA is TGTGCCATCAGTGAGTCGACTCTGGGGACAGGATCATATGGCTACACCTTC. Amino acids: CAISESTLGTGSYGYTF.

This clone was seen a few times. The rearrangement links TRBV2 to TRBJ2-1; a weak D match, TRBD1 (6 bases). The CDR3 contains 13 residues. The V gene lost 6 bases and the J gene lost 4 bases, with 10 bases spanning the gap. Germline CDR1 reads SNHLY; CDR2 reads FYNNEI. Here the CDR3 reads CASRKDSYNEQFF. The DNA of the CDR3 is TGTGCCAGCAGAAAGGACAGTTACAATGAGCAGTTCTTC. Complete variable domain (other parts from reference TRBV2 and TRBJ2-1): EPEVTQTPSHQVTQMGQEVILRCVPISNHLYFYWYRQILGQKVEFLVSFYNNEISEKSEIFDDQFSVERPDGSNFTLKIRSTKLEDSAMYFCASRKDSYNEQFFGPGTRLTVL.

The V and J genes are TRBV30 and TRBJ2-3; D gene ambiguous. Between the trimmed V and J ends, which lost 1 base and 4 bases, there was a span of 12 bases. From germline, CDR1 is GTSNPN and CDR2 SVGIG (reference sequence). The CDR3 has 14 amino acids. The CDR3 loop is CAWSDGLAADTQYF. CDR3 coding DNA: TGTGCCTGGAGTGATGGGCTGGCAGCAGATACGCAGTATTTT. The full variable domain, completed using reference TRBV30 and TRBJ2-3, is SQTIHQWPATLVQPVGSPLSLECTVEGTSNPNLYWYRQAAGRGLQLLFYSVGIGQISSEVPQNLSASRPQDRQFILSSKKLLLSDSGFYLCAWSDGLAADTQYFGPGTRLTVL.

Here the CDR3 reads CASSQESAVEETQYF. CDR3 DNA sequence: TGCGCCAGCAGCCAAGAGTCAGCCGTGGAAGAGACCCAGTACTTC. The chain recombines TRBV4-1 with TRBJ2-5; D not certain. Germline V gene lookup returns CDR1 MGHRA and CDR2 YSYEKL. The CDR3 is 15 residues long. Trimming shortened V by 0 bases and J by 3 bases, and 11 bases separated the two germline ends.

This clone was seen only a few times. The chain uses TRBV19 and TRBJ1-5; TRBD1 might be the D (6 bases). V gave up 3 bases and J gave up 4 bases, with 10 bases separating them. This CDR3 comprises 14 residues. Per germline, CDR1 LNHDA and CDR2 SQIVND (reference sequence). The CDR3: CASSIEGGNQPQHF. The CDR3 nucleotides are TGTGCCAGTAGTATTGAGGGGGGGAATCAGCCCCAGCATTTT.

The chain carries TRBV11-2 and TRBJ1-3, with D unclear. Germline lookup yields CDR1 SGHAT and CDR2 FQNNGV. This CDR3 is built from 15 residues. Trimming took 1 base from V and 0 from J, leaving 7 bases between them. The CDR3 here is CASSLGQSSGNTIYF. The CDR3 region has the DNA TGTGCCAGCAGCTTAGGGCAGAGCTCTGGAAACACCATATATTTT.

The chain has TRBV5-1 and TRBJ1-1; maybe TRBD1 (6 bases). The CDR3 spans 14 residues. V lost 0 bases, J lost 3 bases, and 9 bases lay in between. From germline, CDR1 is SGHRS and CDR2 YFSETQ. Here the CDR3 DNA reads TGCGCCAGCAGCTTGGGACAGGATTACACTGAAGCTTTCTTT. Protein product: CASSLGQDYTEAFF.

The V and J genes are TRBV19 and TRBJ1-2, with D hard to call. V was trimmed by 5 bases and J by 8 bases, leaving 18 bases between them. Germline CDR1 and CDR2: LNHDA and SQIVND (reference sequence). This CDR3 is built from 14 residues. CDR3 region: CASSVAMTRLGYTF. Here the CDR3 DNA reads TGTGCCAGTAGTGTAGCTATGACCCGTCTCGGCTACACCTTC.

The chain uses TRBV5-8 and TRBJ2-2, with D unresolved. In germline, CDR1 is SGHTS, CDR2 YDEGEE. This CDR3 region has 14 residues. Trimming pared 4 bases from V and 2 bases from J, leaving 9 bases between. CDR3 residues: CASSTGLNTGELFF. CDR3 DNA sequence: TGTGCCAGCAGCACCGGGCTCAACACCGGGGAGCTGTTTTTT.

This chain uses TRBV6-1 with TRBJ1-1, with TRBD1 matching 9 bases. With 6 bases clipped from V and 4 bases from J, the junction kept 6 bases outside the gene matches. CDR1 and CDR2 from the germline V gene are MNHNS and SASEGT. CDR3 size: 14 residues. Here the CDR3 DNA reads TGTGCCAGCAGCCTCGGACAGGGGTTCACTGAAGCTTTCTTT. The encoded protein is CASSLGQGFTEAFF.